Following are 28 T cell receptor beta chains from one sample sequenced in a study of shared clonotypes between healthy human individuals (dated by TCRdb to between 2020 and 2021). The library was made by the immunoSEQ multiplex PCR assay. Imported from immuneACCESS, the table was reduced by TCRdb to in-frame sequences with V and J called. These copies leave out some clones; in studies compared against another copy, an unresolved V gene accounts for under half, and the cause of the remainder is not known. The sample has millions of clones on record, approximately 94% of them singletons. Under 2% of the sample goes to the ten largest clones. For the CD8 naive samples, CD45RO-negative cells were positively selected for CCR7, yielding a CD45RA+CCR7+ population from which TemRA cells were excluded. Specimen: naive CD8+ T cells from PBMCs. The cell subset or site label, as the study defines it: CD45RA+CCR7+. These receptors came from a man younger than 30 in good health. Some clones in this sample may be carry-over from other donors' samples.

This chain joins TRBV27 and TRBJ2-7, with D possibly matching TRBD2 (6 bases). Trimming stripped 3 bases from V and 7 bases from J, with 19 bases between. The CDR3 covers 15 residues. Looked up from germline, CDR1 is MNHEY and CDR2 is SMNVEV (reference sequence). CDR3 nucleotide sequence: TGTGCCAGCAGTTTCGGGGTACTAGCCGAGAGTGAGCAGTACTTC. It translates to CASSFGVLAESEQYF.

V and J are TRBV4-1 and TRBJ2-1; TRBD1 aligns across 10 bases. Germline CDR1 is MGHRA and CDR2 is YSYEKL. The CDR3 is made up of 14 amino acids. Trimming cost V 4 bases and J 9 bases; bases outside gene matches: 6. The CDR3 DNA sequence: TGCGCCAGCAGCCCCTTGACAGGGGGCGGTGAGCAGTTCTTC. It codes for CASSPLTGGGEQFF.

The CDR3 protein is CASSFLGTGGYEAFF. CDR3 sequence (DNA): TGTGCCAGCAGTTTTCTTGGGACGGGGGGATATGAAGCTTTCTTT. The J gene is TRBJ1-1, the V gene TRBV27; D is perhaps TRBD1 (5 bases). This CDR3 is built from 15 residues. V dropped 3 bases and J dropped 7 bases, with 18 bases sitting between them. CDR1 is MNHEY, CDR2 SMNVEV, per germline (reference sequence).

The chain couples TRBV4-1 to TRBJ1-2; D might be TRBD1 (5 bases). CDR1 and CDR2 (germline): MGHRA, YSYEKL. The CDR3 consists of 17 residues. Trimming took off 0 bases at V and 6 bases at J, with 20 bases between the two ends. The CDR3 is CASSQDWGGGVLNGYTF. CDR3 in DNA: TGCGCCAGCAGCCAAGATTGGGGCGGGGGGGTATTGAATGGCTACACCTTC.

The rearrangement links TRBV27 to TRBJ2-5, with D possibly TRBD1 on 6 matching bases. Germline CDR1 reads MNHEY; CDR2 reads SMNVEV (reference sequence). V was pared by 5 bases and J by 2 bases, with 18 bases between. This CDR3 is 16 amino acids long. In nucleotides, the CDR3 is TGTGCCAGCAGTCCACTGGGGGCGCGCGGGCAAGAGACCCAGTACTTC. Its protein product is CASSPLGARGQETQYF.

The chain is built from TRBV7-8 and TRBJ2-1; D gene unclear. The CDR3 runs 15 residues. Germline V CDR1 and CDR2: SGHVS, FQNEAQ. V lost 0 bases to trimming and J lost 0 bases, with 6 bases between them. CDR3 in DNA: TGTGCCAGCAGCTTAGCGGAAGTCTCCTACAATGAGCAGTTCTTC. Encoded protein: CASSLAEVSYNEQFF.

This chain connects TRBV5-5 to TRBJ2-7, with 7 bases matching TRBD1. From germline, CDR1 is SGHKS and CDR2 YYEKEE (reference sequence). This CDR3 spans 16 amino acids. The ends lost 4 bases at V and 0 bases at J; junction bases unmatched: 10. CDR3 sequence (DNA): TGTGCCAGCAGCACCGACAGGGACCTCTCCTCCTACGAGCAGTACTTC. Amino acids: CASSTDRDLSSYEQYF.

V gene TRBV6-6 combines with J gene TRBJ2-7; TRBD2 is a possible D gene (6 bases). Germline lookup yields CDR1 MNHNY and CDR2 SVGAGI (reference sequence). V was shortened by 7 bases and J by 2 bases, with 18 bases between the two germline ends. The CDR3 runs to 15 residues. The CDR3 bases are TGTGCCAGCACCTCCTTCGCGGAGCGGGCCTACGAGCAGTACTTC. It translates to CASTSFAERAYEQYF.

J is TRBJ2-5 and V is TRBV27, with 9 bases lining up with TRBD2. V shed 1 base, J shed 5 bases, and the junction held 8 bases outside the gene matches. The germline CDR1 and CDR2 sequences are MNHEY and SMNVEV (reference sequence). The CDR3 sequence is 16 residues long. Here the CDR3 DNA reads TGTGCCAGCAGTTTATTCGCGGGAGGGCCCCCGGAGACCCAGTACTTC. This translates into CASSLFAGGPPETQYF.

The chain couples TRBV30 to TRBJ2-1; TRBD1 matches at 7 bases. CDR3 length equals 12 residues. Germline V CDR1 and CDR2: GTSNPN, SVGIG (reference sequence). With 2 bases clipped from V and 8 bases from J, the junction kept 3 bases outside the gene matches. In DNA form, the CDR3 reads TGTGCCTGGAGTACGACAGGGCATGAGCAGTTCTTC. Protein product: CAWSTTGHEQFF.

In DNA, the CDR3 is TGTGCCAGTAGTATTTCACAGGGGGCTGCTCAGCCCCAGCATTTT. Translation: CASSISQGAAQPQHF. V is TRBV19 and J is TRBJ1-5; 9 bases fit TRBD1. This CDR3 spans 15 amino acids. CDR1 and CDR2 from the germline V gene are LNHDA and SQIVND (reference sequence). V gave up 3 bases and J gave up 6 bases; unmatched junction bases: 6.

This sequence joins TRBV27 and TRBJ1-1, with a weak D call TRBD1 (6 bases). The V end was cut by 4 bases, the J end by 1 base, with 7 bases between. The CDR3 is 13 amino acids. Germline V gene sequence: CDR1 MNHEY, CDR2 SMNVEV (reference sequence). The CDR3 coding sequence is TGTGCCAGCAGTTGGGACAAGAACACTGAAGCTTTCTTT. It translates to CASSWDKNTEAFF.

The chain couples TRBV6-7 to TRBJ2-7; D is uncertain. TRBV6-7 is classed as an ORF, of uncertain function. This CDR3 spans 15 amino acids. The V end lost 6 bases, the J end lost 6 bases, and 21 bases lay between the germline ends. CDR3 sequence (DNA): TGTGCCAGCAGCCTTATCCCTTGTGACGGTTGCGAGCAGTACTTC. As protein: CASSLIPCDGCEQYF.

With regard to this clone: Different DNA sequences within this sample yield the same CDR3. The chain links TRBV28 to TRBJ1-5; D is possibly TRBD1 (5 bases). V was shortened by 2 bases and J by 7 bases, with 12 bases between the two germline ends. CDR3 length: 14 residues. CDR1 MDHEN and CDR2 SYDVKM come from the germline V gene. In DNA, the CDR3 is TGTGCCAGCAGTTTAGGGCAGGGAGGACAGCCCCAGCATTTT. Amino acid sequence: CASSLGQGGQPQHF.

The chain joins TRBV7-9 to TRBJ2-1; D is ambiguous. The CDR3 loop spans 15 amino acids. Between the trimmed V and J ends, which lost 0 bases and 3 bases, there was a span of 9 bases. Germline lookup yields CDR1 SEHNR and CDR2 FQNEAQ (reference sequence). CDR3 residues: CASSLAVGNYNEQFF. CDR3 coding DNA: TGTGCCAGCAGCTTAGCGGTGGGAAACTACAATGAGCAGTTCTTC.

This clone was detected only once. The gene calls are TRBV9 and TRBJ2-4, with 10 bases matching TRBD1. The CDR3 is 15 residues long. Germline V gene sequence: CDR1 SGDLS, CDR2 YYNGEE. V shed 3 bases, J shed 7 bases, and the junction held 7 bases outside the gene matches. CDR3 sequence: CASSARDRGANIQYF. CDR3 DNA: TGTGCCAGCAGCGCCCGGGACAGGGGTGCGAACATTCAGTACTTC.

The chain has TRBV15 and TRBJ2-7, with D tentatively TRBD2 (6 bases). V lost 3 bases and J 6 bases, leaving 18 bases between the germline ends. The germline V gene has CDR1 LNHNV and CDR2 YYDKDF (reference sequence). The CDR3 consists of 15 residues. The CDR3 DNA reads TGTGCCACCAGCAGCCACGGGGGAGAGGAGTTCGAGCAGTACTTC. Translating gives CATSSHGGEEFEQYF.

The chain has TRBV28 and TRBJ1-2, with D perhaps matching TRBD1 (6 bases). The V end lost 2 bases, the J end lost 4 bases, and 14 bases lay between the germline ends. Germline V gene sequence: CDR1 MDHEN, CDR2 SYDVKM. CDR3 length equals 15 residues. The CDR3 sequence: CASSLLRQAPYGYTF. The CDR3 coding sequence is TGTGCCAGCAGTTTACTACGACAGGCTCCCTATGGCTACACCTTC.

The V call is TRBV11-3, the J call TRBJ2-2; a possible D gene is TRBD2 (7 bases). Germline V gene data show CDR1 as SGHNT and CDR2 as YENEEA. V lost 5 bases to trimming and J lost 2 bases, with 12 bases between them. The CDR3 runs to 15 residues. CDR3 region: CASSQRGGNTGELFF. In DNA, the CDR3 is TGTGCCAGCAGCCAGAGGGGGGGAAACACCGGGGAGCTGTTTTTT.

There are a few counts of this clone. CDR3 nucleotide sequence: TGTGCCAGCAGTTTTAGGGGCACTCCCCAGCCCCAGCATTTT. Translation: CASSFRGTPQPQHF. The J gene is TRBJ1-5, the V gene TRBV27, with a possible D match to TRBD1 (5 bases). Germline CDR1 and CDR2: MNHEY and SMNVEV (reference sequence). The CDR3 is 14 amino acids. V dropped 3 bases and J dropped 7 bases, with 13 bases sitting between them.

The sample holds one count of this clone. The J gene is TRBJ2-7, the V gene TRBV28; the match to TRBD1 covers 7 bases. V lost 9 bases to trimming and J lost 5 bases; unmatched junction nucleotides: 10. The CDR3 runs 13 residues. Germline loops: CDR1 MDHEN, CDR2 SYDVKM. The CDR3 DNA reads TGTGCCAGAAGCCCGGGACAGCAGGACGAGCAGTACTTC. Encoded protein: CARSPGQQDEQYF. Looking up the rest from reference TRBV28 and TRBJ2-7 gives the full variable domain: DVKVTQSSRYLVKRTGEKVFLECVQDMDHENMFWYRQDPGLGLRLIYFSYDVKMKEKGDIPEGYSVSREKKERFSLILESASTNQTSMYLCARSPGQQDEQYFGPGTRLTVT.

The V call is TRBV5-5, the J call TRBJ2-5; 9 bases line up with TRBD2. The germline V gene has CDR1 SGHKS and CDR2 YYEKEE (reference sequence). With V trimmed by 0 bases and J by 4 bases, 13 bases remained unmatched. There are 18 residues in the CDR3. The CDR3 DNA sequence: TGTGCCAGCAGCTTGGATCCCCTACGGTCACTAGCGGGAGAGACCCAGTACTTC. Translating gives CASSLDPLRSLAGETQYF.

The chain combines TRBV6-7 with TRBJ2-1; 10 nucleotides align to TRBD2. TRBV6-7 is flagged as an ORF with uncertain function. The CDR3 is 16 residues long. The trim removed 3 bases at V and 7 bases at J, leaving 9 bases unmatched. For the CDR3, the DNA is TGTGCCAGCAGTTATCAGCGGGAGGGCCTCGGGAATGAGCAGTTCTTC. This translates into CASSYQREGLGNEQFF.

A single count supports this clone. Here the CDR3 DNA reads TGCGCCAGCAGCTTGGCCGGGGGGCACGAGCAGTACTTC. Its protein product is CASSLAGGHEQYF. The chain employs TRBV5-1 and TRBJ2-7, with a possible D match to TRBD2 (7 bases). The germline CDR1 and CDR2 sequences are SGHRS and YFSETQ. Trimming pared 0 bases from V and 5 bases from J, leaving 9 bases between. CDR3 length: 13 amino acids.

The rearrangement joins TRBV19 to TRBJ2-1; 7 bases are shared with TRBD2. The CDR3 is made up of 16 amino acids. Germline loops: CDR1 LNHDA, CDR2 SQIVND (reference sequence). With 5 bases clipped from V and 6 bases from J, the junction kept 13 bases outside the gene matches. The CDR3 DNA follows: TGTGCCAGTAGTTTCCGACCGGTTAGCGGGTTCAATGAGCAGTTCTTC. It codes for CASSFRPVSGFNEQFF. The full variable domain, its missing parts supplied by reference TRBV19 and TRBJ2-1, is DGGITQSPKYLFRKEGQNVTLSCEQNLNHDAMYWYRQDPGQGLRLIYYSQIVNDFQKGDIAEGYSVSREKKESFPLTVTSAQKNPTAFYLCASSFRPVSGFNEQFFGPGTRLTVL.

This chain's CDR3 is CASSQGSGTGSYEQYF. As DNA, the CDR3 is TGTGCCAGCAGCCAAGGAAGTGGGACAGGATCCTACGAGCAGTACTTC. V is TRBV4-2 and J is TRBJ2-7, with 8 bases fitting TRBD1. V trimming: 1 base; J trimming: 1 base; junction bases outside the gene matches: 6. CDR3 length: 16 amino acids. Germline V CDR1 and CDR2: LGHNA, YNFKEQ.

V and J are TRBV7-9 and TRBJ2-4; D is perhaps TRBD2 (6 bases). The CDR3 runs 16 residues. Germline V gene data show CDR1 as SEHNR and CDR2 as FQNEAQ (reference sequence). V was trimmed by 5 bases and J by 6 bases, leaving 20 bases between them. The CDR3 DNA sequence: TGTGCCAGCAGCAGATGGGACTCCCCGGAGGGAAACATTCAGTACTTC. This codes for CASSRWDSPEGNIQYF.

Notes on this clone: Other DNA sequences from this sample encode an identical CDR3 as well. The V call is TRBV29-1, the J call TRBJ2-7; unclear D gene. CDR3 length equals 10 residues. Germline assignment: CDR1 SQVTM and CDR2 ANQGSEA. V lost 5 bases and J 2 bases, leaving 4 bases between the germline ends. The CDR3 DNA sequence: TGCAGCGTTACCACCTACGAGCAGTACTTC. Protein sequence: CSVTTYEQYF.